These 25 T cell receptor beta chains were sequenced from one sample in a study of blood T cell repertoires in COVID-19 (dated by TCRdb to the early 2020s). Receptor libraries were prepared by the immunoSEQ multiplex PCR assay. Entries here come from immuneACCESS through TCRdb and include only in-frame sequences with V and J called. Some clones fail to appear in such tables; in the studies checked, an unresolved V gene covers under half of the shortfall, and the cause of the remainder is unknown. Across this sample there are approximately 210,000 clones, with 82% seen only once. The leading ten clones occupy 3% to 3.5% of the sample. The sample taken for sequencing was PBMCs or T cells enriched from blood (not recorded which). Receptors originate from a woman aged 55-75 years who had recovered from COVID-19.

The J gene is TRBJ2-7, the V gene TRBV27; D is uncertain. V lost 6 bases, J lost 0 bases, and 18 bases lay in between. CDR1 MNHEY and CDR2 SMNVEV come from the germline V gene (reference sequence). The CDR3 totals 16 residues. The CDR3 coding sequence is TGTGCCAGCAGCCCTTTGCGAACAGCCTTCTCCTACGAGCAGTACTTC. This encodes CASSPLRTAFSYEQYF.

The chain employs TRBV7-8 and TRBJ1-2; 7 bases match TRBD1. The length of the CDR3 is 15 residues. Germline CDR1 and CDR2: SGHVS and FQNEAQ. The V segment lost 0 bases and the J segment 4 bases; nucleotides outside the gene matches: 5. The CDR3 loop reads CASSLAGRGVYGYTF. The CDR3 DNA reads TGTGCCAGCAGCTTAGCGGGCAGGGGGGTCTATGGCTACACCTTC.

As for this clone: The identical CDR3 is also encoded by other nucleotide sequences in the sample. The rearrangement uses TRBV4-3 and TRBJ1-5; a weak D match, TRBD1 (5 bases). There are 15 residues in the CDR3. Trimming removed 0 bases from V and 4 bases from J, with 10 bases in between. The germline V gene has CDR1 LGHNA and CDR2 YSLEER. CDR3: CASSQDGGGNQPQHF. The DNA for the CDR3 is TGCGCCAGCAGCCAAGATGGGGGGGGAAATCAGCCCCAGCATTTT.

V is TRBV18 and J is TRBJ2-3; D gene ambiguous. CDR1 is KGHSH and CDR2 is LQKENI in the germline V gene. V lost 3 bases and J lost 2, with 12 bases in between. This CDR3 is built from 15 residues. CDR3 sequence reads: CASSPPLAYTDTQYF. DNA of the CDR3: TGTGCCAGCTCACCCCCACTCGCCTACACAGATACGCAGTATTTT.

This chain uses TRBV5-5 with TRBJ1-5; D is perhaps TRBD1 (5 bases). Trimming removed 5 bases at V and 6 bases at J, with 18 bases between. CDR1 is SGHKS, CDR2 YYEKEE, per germline (reference sequence). CDR3 length equals 15 residues. The CDR3 coding sequence is TGTGCCAGCAGTTGGGGCGGCGTAGTAAGTCAGCCCCAGCATTTT. Its translation is CASSWGGVVSQPQHF.

The chain is built from TRBV12-3 or TRBV12-4 and TRBJ1-1; D remains ambiguous. Trimming cost V 3 bases and J 4 bases, with 3 bases left between them. The CDR3 contains 11 residues. CDR3 sequence reads: CASSFSTEAFF. The CDR3 DNA reads as TGTGCCAGCAGTTTCTCCACTGAAGCTTTCTTT.

V gene TRBV11-2 combines with J gene TRBJ1-1; unclear D gene. This CDR3 region has 16 residues. From germline, CDR1 is SGHAT and CDR2 FQNNGV. V lost 5 bases and J 0 bases, leaving 16 bases between the germline ends. The CDR3 DNA is TGTGCCAGCAGCGACGGGAGAGGTAGACTGAACACTGAAGCTTTCTTT. This encodes CASSDGRGRLNTEAFF.

This clone was observed a few times. The V gene is TRBV10-3, the J gene TRBJ2-1, with 13 positions matching TRBD2. This CDR3 region has 15 residues. V was clipped by 6 bases and J by 7 bases; unmatched bases: 6. The germline CDR1 and CDR2 sequences are ENHRY and SYGVKD. CDR3 region: CAISTGLAGRNEQFF. As DNA, the CDR3 is TGTGCCATCAGCACGGGACTAGCGGGAAGGAATGAGCAGTTCTTC.

The chain is built from TRBV27 and TRBJ1-2, with a weak D call TRBD1 (5 bases). This CDR3 is built from 13 residues. V was pared by 5 bases and J by 6 bases, with 13 bases between. Germline CDR1 MNHEY, CDR2 SMNVEV (reference sequence). CDR3 sequence (DNA): TGTGCCAGCAGTACGAGGGGACTAGATGGCTACACCTTC. It encodes CASSTRGLDGYTF.

The CDR3 loop is CASGNSDRSQPQHF. CDR3 coding DNA: TGTGCCAGCGGTAATTCTGATAGGAGTCAGCCCCAGCATTTT. This chain links TRBV2 with TRBJ1-5; no clear D. Per germline, CDR1 SNHLY and CDR2 FYNNEI. CDR3 length: 14 amino acids. V gave up 8 bases and J gave up 6 bases, with 17 bases separating them.

The gene calls are TRBV5-1 and TRBJ2-7, with a tentative D call TRBD1 (6 bases). In germline, CDR1 is SGHRS, CDR2 YFSETQ. There are 15 residues in the CDR3. V lost 4 bases, J lost 0 bases, and 14 bases lay in between. Written as DNA, the CDR3 is TGCGCCAGCAGCCCATACAGGGCGAACTCCTACGAGCAGTACTTC. Amino acids: CASSPYRANSYEQYF.

The chain couples TRBV19 to TRBJ1-3; D is possibly TRBD1 (6 bases). Germline CDR1 and CDR2: LNHDA and SQIVND (reference sequence). The CDR3 contains 15 residues. Trimming cost V 10 bases and J 0 bases, with 16 bases left between them. CDR3 amino acids: CATTRQDHSGNTIYF. The CDR3, as DNA: TGTGCCACCACGAGACAGGACCACTCTGGAAACACCATATATTTT. Supplemented by reference TRBV19 and TRBJ1-3, the full variable domain reads DGGITQSPKYLFRKEGQNVTLSCEQNLNHDAMYWYRQDPGQGLRLIYYSQIVNDFQKGDIAEGYSVSREKKESFPLTVTSAQKNPTAFYLCATTRQDHSGNTIYFGEGSWLTVV.

V and J are TRBV21-1 and TRBJ1-6; TRBD1 is the table's D call, not checked against the DNA. TRBV21-1 is labeled a pseudogene. This CDR3 has 16 residues. As DNA, the CDR3 is TGTGCCAGCAGCATTCGACAGAAAGAATCCAATTCACCCCTCCACTTT. This sequence encodes CASSIRQKESNSPLHF.

This chain uses TRBV7-9 with TRBJ2-1; D is uncertain. CDR3 length: 17 residues. Germline CDR1 SEHNR, CDR2 FQNEAQ (reference sequence). V was clipped by 2 bases and J by 0 bases, with 14 bases between them. The CDR3 is CASSLRSQMSSYNEQFF. The CDR3 DNA reads as TGTGCCAGCAGCTTACGCTCCCAAATGAGCTCCTACAATGAGCAGTTCTTC.

This clone was seen a few times. J is TRBJ1-1 and V is TRBV29-1; TRBD1 is a possible D gene (5 bases). The ends were cut back, 4 bases at V and 3 bases at J, with 15 bases in the middle. Germline V gene sequence: CDR1 SQVTM, CDR2 ANQGSEA. The length of the CDR3 is 14 residues. The CDR3 region is CSVVVPWTHTEAFF. CDR3 bases: TGCAGCGTTGTGGTACCTTGGACACACACTGAAGCTTTCTTT.

The V gene is TRBV19, the J gene TRBJ1-3; D perhaps matches TRBD1 (6 bases). Trimming shortened V by 1 base and J by 4 bases, and 11 bases separated the two germline ends. Germline CDR1 reads LNHDA; CDR2 reads SQIVND (reference sequence). This CDR3 has 15 amino acids. CDR3 sequence reads: CASSIAQGAGNTIYF. Here the CDR3 DNA reads TGTGCCAGTAGTATAGCACAGGGCGCCGGAAACACCATATATTTT.

V usage is TRBV15 and J usage is TRBJ1-2; 10 bases are a match to TRBD1. Unmatched junction bases numbered 6, after V lost 5 bases and J lost 0 bases. The CDR3 has 16 residues. CDR1 LNHNV and CDR2 YYDKDF come from the germline V gene (reference sequence). CDR3 sequence reads: CATSSGQGISNYGYTF. As DNA, the CDR3 is TGTGCCACCAGCTCGGGACAGGGGATATCTAACTATGGCTACACCTTC.

The chain is built from TRBV4-1 and TRBJ2-7; D is unresolved. Trimming cost V 0 bases and J 0 bases, with 6 bases left between them. Germline V lookup: CDR1 MGHRA, CDR2 YSYEKL. The CDR3 contains 14 residues. The CDR3 nucleotides are TGCGCCAGCAGCCAAGAGCGGTACTCCTACGAGCAGTACTTC. It yields the protein CASSQERYSYEQYF.

The chain carries TRBV5-1 and TRBJ2-1; D possibly corresponds to TRBD1 (6 bases). CDR1 is SGHRS, CDR2 YFSETQ, per germline. CDR3 length: 14 amino acids. Trimming removed 0 bases from V and 5 bases from J, with 9 bases in between. CDR3 protein: CASSLGTVHNEQFF. Here the CDR3 DNA reads TGCGCCAGCAGCTTGGGGACAGTCCACAATGAGCAGTTCTTC.

This clone was seen at least ten times. The chain joins TRBV6-5 to TRBJ1-2; D possibly corresponds to TRBD1 (6 bases). Trimming removed 2 bases at V and 6 bases at J, with 13 bases between. Per germline, CDR1 MNHEY and CDR2 SVGAGI. The CDR3 sequence is 14 residues long. The CDR3: CASSYTGRGNGYTF. CDR3 in DNA: TGTGCCAGCAGTTACACAGGGCGCGGAAATGGCTACACCTTC.

This clone was seen just once. The chain is built from TRBV5-8 and TRBJ1-3; maybe TRBD1 (6 bases). Trimming removed 3 bases at V and 0 bases at J, with 13 bases between. This CDR3 comprises 16 residues. Looked up from germline, CDR1 is SGHTS and CDR2 is YDEGEE. The CDR3 here is CASSSERGSSGNTIYF. CDR3 bases: TGTGCCAGCAGCTCGGAGAGGGGGAGCTCTGGAAACACCATATATTTT. Looking up the rest from reference TRBV5-8 and TRBJ1-3 gives the full variable domain: EAGVTQSPTHLIKTRGQQATLRCSPISGHTSVYWYQQALGLGLQFLLWYDEGEERNRGNFPPRFSGRQFPNYSSELNVNALELEDSALYLCASSSERGSSGNTIYFGEGSWLTVV.

The CDR3 loop reads CASSPGSETQYF. For the CDR3, the DNA is TGTGCCAGCTCACCGGGCTCAGAGACCCAGTACTTC. This chain uses TRBV18 with TRBJ2-5; no firm D call. The V and J ends lost 3 bases and 4 bases respectively, with 6 bases between them. CDR1 KGHSH and CDR2 LQKENI come from the germline V gene. CDR3 size: 12 residues.

The V and J genes are TRBV2 and TRBJ1-6; 7 bases map to TRBD1. There are 16 residues in the CDR3. Losses at the gene ends were 2 bases for V and 7 bases for J; bases not matched to a gene: 8. CDR1 is SNHLY, CDR2 FYNNEI, per germline. The CDR3, as DNA: TGTGCCAGCAGTGAAAGTGGGGGACAGACAAATTCACCCCTCCACTTT. This gives the protein CASSESGGQTNSPLHF.

J is TRBJ2-1 and V is TRBV2, with TRBD2 identical over 16 bases. The CDR3 is 17 residues long. The trim removed 3 bases at V and 7 bases at J, leaving 6 bases unmatched. The germline gives CDR1 SNHLY, CDR2 FYNNEI. CDR3 loop: CASSEGTSGGARNEQFF. CDR3 in DNA: TGTGCCAGCAGTGAGGGGACTAGCGGGGGGGCAAGGAATGAGCAGTTCTTC.

This rearrangement joins TRBV9 to TRBJ2-1; D might be TRBD1 (5 bases). The germline CDR1 and CDR2 sequences are SGDLS and YYNGEE. The CDR3 has 15 residues. V was trimmed by 3 bases and J by 5 bases, leaving 15 bases between them. Here the CDR3 DNA reads TGTGCCAGCAGCGCTCAGGGAACCCTAAACAATGAGCAGTTCTTC. Amino acid sequence: CASSAQGTLNNEQFF.